This T cell receptor beta chain stems from a study of cytomegalovirus exposure and HLA in healthy donors. Looking at the study overall: It was reported in a later analysis that the 100 to 150 validation repertoires used the same platform as the approximately 690 first-cohort repertoires.

TCRdb keeps only in-frame clones here, not all; method: immunoSEQ multiplex PCR. This table has about 68,000 clones, roughly nine tenths appearing once. Notes on the study in general: It was found in a later analysis that first-cohort TCR clusters tended to co-occur in the 130 or so validation repertoires. A few chains linked to CMV were shown in vitro to be specific for CMV antigens.

CDR1 and CDR2 (germline): SNHLY, FYNNEI. CDR3 size: 16 residues. V lost 9 bases, J lost 6 bases, and 11 bases stayed unmatched. A remark on this clone: Its matching antigen is unknown.

The origin of this receptor is a man aged 18 to 35 in good health and CMV-seronegative. The sequenced material came from PBMCs. The chain recombines TRBV2 with TRBJ2-3; 14 bases line up with TRBD2. The CDR3: CASTGTSGSRVDTQYF. The CDR3 DNA follows: TGTGCCAGTACCGGGACTAGCGGGAGTCGGGTCGATACGCAGTATTTT. The whole variable domain, remainder taken from reference TRBV2 and TRBJ2-3, is EPEVTQTPSHQVTQMGQEVILRCVPISNHLYFYWYRQILGQKVEFLVSFYNNEISEKSEIFDDQFSVERPDGSNFTLKIRSTKLEDSAMYFCASTGTSGSRVDTQYFGPGTRLTVL.